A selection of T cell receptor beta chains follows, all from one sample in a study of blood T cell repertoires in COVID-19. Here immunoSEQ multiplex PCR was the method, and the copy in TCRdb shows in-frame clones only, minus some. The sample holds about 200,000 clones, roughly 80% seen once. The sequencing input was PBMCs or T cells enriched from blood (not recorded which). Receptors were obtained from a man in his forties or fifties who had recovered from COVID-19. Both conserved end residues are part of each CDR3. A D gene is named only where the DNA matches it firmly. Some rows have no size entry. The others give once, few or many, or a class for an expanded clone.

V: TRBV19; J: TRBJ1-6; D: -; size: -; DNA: TGTGCCAGTAGTATTTCAGGGAACAATTCACCCCTCCACTTT; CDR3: CASSISGNNSPLHF
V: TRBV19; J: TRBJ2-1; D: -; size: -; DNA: TGTGCCAGTAGTCGTCTGGACTGGAAAAAGCAGTTCTTC; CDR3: CASSRLDWKKQFF
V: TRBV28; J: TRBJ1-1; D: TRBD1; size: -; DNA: TGTGCCAGCAGTTTAGAACCAAACAGGGGGATAAACACTGAAGCTTTCTTT; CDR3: CASSLEPNRGINTEAFF
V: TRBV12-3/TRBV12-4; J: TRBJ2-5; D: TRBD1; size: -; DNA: TGTGCCAGCAGTTTGACAGGGGCGACTATAAACTTC; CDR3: CASSLTGATINF
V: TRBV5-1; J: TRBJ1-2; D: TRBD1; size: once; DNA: TGCGCCAGCAGCGACGGACAGGGGACGTTGAGTGGCTACACCTTC; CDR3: CASSDGQGTLSGYTF
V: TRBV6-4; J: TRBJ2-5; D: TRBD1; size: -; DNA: TGTGCCAGCAGTGAAGGGACAGAAGAGACCCAGTACTTC; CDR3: CASSEGTEETQYF
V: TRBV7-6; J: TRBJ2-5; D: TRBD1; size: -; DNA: TGTGCCAGCAGCCAACCCCGGGACAGGGGAGGGTCCCAGTACTTC; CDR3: CASSQPRDRGGSQYF
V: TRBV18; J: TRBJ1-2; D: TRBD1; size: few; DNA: TGTGCCAGCTCACCAGTCGGACAGGGGTCCCGAGGCTATGGCTACACCTTC; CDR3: CASSPVGQGSRGYGYTF
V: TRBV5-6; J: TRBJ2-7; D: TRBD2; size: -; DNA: TGTGCCAGCAGGCTAGCGGGGGCCTCCTACGAGCAGTACTTC; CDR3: CASRLAGASYEQYF
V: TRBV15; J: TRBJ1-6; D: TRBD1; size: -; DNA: TGTGCCACCAGCAGCCGGGACAGGGGTGATAATTCACCCCTCCACTTT; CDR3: CATSSRDRGDNSPLHF
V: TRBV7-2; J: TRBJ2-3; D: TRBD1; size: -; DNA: TGTGCCAGCAGCCAGAACAGGGGTCAAGCAGATACGCAGTATTTT; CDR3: CASSQNRGQADTQYF
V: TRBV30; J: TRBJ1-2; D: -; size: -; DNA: TGTGCCTGGACGGGGGATAACTATGGCTACACCTTC; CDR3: CAWTGDNYGYTF
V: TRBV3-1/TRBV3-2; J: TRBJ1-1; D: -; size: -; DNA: TGTGCCAGCAGCCTTCAGGGGAACACTGAAGCTTTCTTT; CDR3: CASSLQGNTEAFF
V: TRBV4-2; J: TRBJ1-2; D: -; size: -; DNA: TGTGCCAGCAGCCAGGACCTGGGGGCGCGGGACTATGGCTACACCTTC; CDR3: CASSQDLGARDYGYTF
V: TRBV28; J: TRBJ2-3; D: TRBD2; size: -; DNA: TGTGCCAGCAGTACCCCTAGCGGGGGGTCCACAGATACGCAGTATTTT; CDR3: CASSTPSGGSTDTQYF
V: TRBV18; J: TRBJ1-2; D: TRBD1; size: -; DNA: TGTGCCAGCTCACCACCTGGACAGGCACAACCTAACTATGGCTACACCTTC; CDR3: CASSPPGQAQPNYGYTF
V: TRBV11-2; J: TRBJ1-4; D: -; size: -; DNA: TGTGCCAGCAGCTCCCAGGACAGATATGCAACTAATGAAAAACTGTTTTTT; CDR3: CASSSQDRYATNEKLFF
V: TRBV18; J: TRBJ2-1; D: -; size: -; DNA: TGTGCCAGCTCACCACGGCCCGGGAATAATAGGGGGTCCTACAATGAGCAGTTCTTC; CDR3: CASSPRPGNNRGSYNEQFF
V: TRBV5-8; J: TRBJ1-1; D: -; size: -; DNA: TGTGCCAGCAGCTCCCGCGGGAGCGGTGAAGCTTTCTTT; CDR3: CASSSRGSGEAFF
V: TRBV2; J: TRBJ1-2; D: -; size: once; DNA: TGTGCCAGCAGTGAATTGCAGGGGAATATTGATGGCTACACCTTC; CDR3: CASSELQGNIDGYTF
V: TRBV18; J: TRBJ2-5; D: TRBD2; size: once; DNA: TGTGCCAGCTCACCCTACTCTACGCGGGGGGGCCAAGAGACCCAGTACTTC; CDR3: CASSPYSTRGGQETQYF
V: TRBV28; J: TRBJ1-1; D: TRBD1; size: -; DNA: TGTGCCAGCAGAAGTCAGGGGGCCCAGAACACTGAAGCTTTCTTT; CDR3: CASRSQGAQNTEAFF
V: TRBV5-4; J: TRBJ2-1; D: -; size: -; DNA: TGTGCCAGCAGCTTAGTTAGTCGTTCCCCCTCCTACAATGAGCAGTTCTTC; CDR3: CASSLVSRSPSYNEQFF
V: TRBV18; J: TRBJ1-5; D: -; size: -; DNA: TGTGCCAGCTCCGGGGGGACCGGTCAGCCCCAGCATTTT; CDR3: CASSGGTGQPQHF
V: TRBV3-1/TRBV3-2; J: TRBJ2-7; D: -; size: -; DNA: TGTGCCAGCAGCCGTCGACAGAGCTCCTACGAGCAGTACTTC; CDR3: CASSRRQSSYEQYF
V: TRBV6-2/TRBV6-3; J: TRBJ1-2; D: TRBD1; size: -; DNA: TGTGCCAGCAGTTCCCCACGGACAGGGGTAAACTATGGCTACACCTTC; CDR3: CASSSPRTGVNYGYTF
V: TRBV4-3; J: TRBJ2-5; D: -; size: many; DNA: TGCGCCAGCAGCCAAGACCAGGGAACACTCCAGTACTTC; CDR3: CASSQDQGTLQYF
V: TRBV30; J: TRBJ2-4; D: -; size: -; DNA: TGTGCCTGGAGTGCGGCAGGCTTAGCCAAAAACATTCAGTACTTC; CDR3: CAWSAAGLAKNIQYF
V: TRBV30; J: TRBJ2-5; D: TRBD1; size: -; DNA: TGTGCCTGGGGTGGACAGGGGCGGGAGACCCAGTACTTC; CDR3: CAWGGQGRETQYF
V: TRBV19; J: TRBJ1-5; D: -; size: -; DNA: TGTGCCAGTAGCCCACGGGACTCCTGGTTTCCGCCCCAGCATTTT; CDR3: CASSPRDSWFPPQHF
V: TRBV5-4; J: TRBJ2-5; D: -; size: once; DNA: TGTGCCAGCAGCTTGTACAGGCAAGAGACCCAGTACTTC; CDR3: CASSLYRQETQYF
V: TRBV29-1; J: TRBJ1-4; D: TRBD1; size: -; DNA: TGCAGCGTTAACGACAGGGGACCAACTAATGAAAAACTGTTTTTT; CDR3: CSVNDRGPTNEKLFF
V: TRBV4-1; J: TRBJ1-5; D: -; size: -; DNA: TGCGCCAGCAGCCATGTCCTAGGGACAATAGGCAATCAGCCCCAGCATTTT; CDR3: CASSHVLGTIGNQPQHF
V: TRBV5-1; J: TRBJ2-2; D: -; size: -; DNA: TGCGCCAGCAGCTACAATGTGCAGGGGATCGCCGGGGAGCTGTTTTTT; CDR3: CASSYNVQGIAGELFF
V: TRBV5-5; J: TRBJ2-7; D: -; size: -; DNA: TGTGCCAGCAGCGCCCCGCCTGGAGGGGTGAGCGAGCAGTACTTC; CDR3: CASSAPPGGVSEQYF
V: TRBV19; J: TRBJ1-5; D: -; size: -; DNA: TGTGCCAGTACCCCAGGGAGGAGAGGGATTCAGCCCCAGCATTTT; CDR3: CASTPGRRGIQPQHF
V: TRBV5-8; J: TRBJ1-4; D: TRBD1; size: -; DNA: TGTGCCAGCAGCGCCCAGGGGGCTAATGAAAAACTGTTTTTT; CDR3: CASSAQGANEKLFF
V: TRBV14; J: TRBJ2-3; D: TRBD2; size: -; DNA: TGTGCCAGCAGCCAAGATCCAGCGGGGAGGGCAGATACGCAGTATTTT; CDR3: CASSQDPAGRADTQYF
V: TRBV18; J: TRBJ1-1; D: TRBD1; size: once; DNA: TGTGCCAGCTCACCCCGGGACAGGGGTGCCACTGAAGCTTTCTTT; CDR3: CASSPRDRGATEAFF
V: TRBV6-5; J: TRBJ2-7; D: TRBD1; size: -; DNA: TGTGCCAGCAAAAACCGGGACAGCAGCTCCTACGAGCAGTACTTC; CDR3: CASKNRDSSSYEQYF
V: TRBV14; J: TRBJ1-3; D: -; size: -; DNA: TGTGCCAGCAGCCAAGATCCCCGGAGAGGAACTGGAAACACCATATATTTT; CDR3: CASSQDPRRGTGNTIYF
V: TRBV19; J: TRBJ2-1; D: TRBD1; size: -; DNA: TGTCCTCTCGGAAGACGGGACAGATCTCCAAATGAGCAGTTCTTC; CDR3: CPLGRRDRSPNEQFF
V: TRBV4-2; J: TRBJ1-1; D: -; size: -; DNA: TGTGCCAGCAGCCAGGGGGGAAGGACTGAAGCTTTCTTT; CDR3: CASSQGGRTEAFF
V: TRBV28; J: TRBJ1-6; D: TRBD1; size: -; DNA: TGTGCCACCGGGAGGGGGGACAGGGCCAATTCACCCCTCCACTTT; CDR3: CATGRGDRANSPLHF
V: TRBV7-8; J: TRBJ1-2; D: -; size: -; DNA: TGTGCCAGCAGCTCGGTGAGAGGGCTTAATCGGGATGGCTACACCTTC; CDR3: CASSSVRGLNRDGYTF
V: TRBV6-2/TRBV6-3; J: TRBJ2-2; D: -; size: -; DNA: TGTGCCAGCAGTATAAGCGTCGTGGACACCGGGGAGCTGTTTTTT; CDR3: CASSISVVDTGELFF
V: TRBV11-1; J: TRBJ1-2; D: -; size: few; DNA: TGTGCCAGCAGCTTACGAAGGGGGATCGGTGGCTACACCTTC; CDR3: CASSLRRGIGGYTF
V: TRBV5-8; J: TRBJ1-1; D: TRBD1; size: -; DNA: TGTGCCAGCCGAATAGCCGGGACAGGGTCCCTTTCAGCTTTCTTT; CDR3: CASRIAGTGSLSAFF
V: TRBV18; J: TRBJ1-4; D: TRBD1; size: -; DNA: TGTGCCAGCTCACTGAACGGACAGGGGGCAAGTAATGAAAAACTGTTTTTT; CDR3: CASSLNGQGASNEKLFF
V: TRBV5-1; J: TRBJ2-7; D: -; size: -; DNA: TGCGCCAGCAGCTTAACAGGACGCTCCTACGAGCAGTACTTC; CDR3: CASSLTGRSYEQYF
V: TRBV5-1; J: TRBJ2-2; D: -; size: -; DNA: TGCGCCAGCAGCCCGTCGGGCACCGGGGAGCTGTTTTTT; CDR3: CASSPSGTGELFF
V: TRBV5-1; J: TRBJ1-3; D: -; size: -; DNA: TGCGCCAGCAAGGAGACAGCCACAACGTGGGGCGGAAACACCATATATTTT; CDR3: CASKETATTWGGNTIYF
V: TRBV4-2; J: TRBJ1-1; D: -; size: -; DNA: TGTGCCAGCAGCCAAGACGGCGGAGCTTTCTTT; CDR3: CASSQDGGAFF